The clone carrying this T cell receptor beta chain was recorded a few times. Its specificity is unknown. A read error may account for a junction end that differs from germline. The germline V gene has CDR1 KGHSH and CDR2 LQKENI. The CDR3 totals 17 residues. TCRdb re-called the 5' RACE reads with MiXCR, one entry per CDR3 protein. The sample lists 220,000 or so distinct CDR3 sequences; around 18% were seen once. The sample belongs to a study of CD8 T cells in ankylosing spondylitis. The study's findings and limits: Blood from ankylosing spondylitis patients appeared to carry a characteristic roughly 8-variant TCR beta motif.

The sample consisted of blood, either unsorted or a sorted T cell fraction (not recorded which). V usage is TRBV18 and J usage is TRBJ2-7, with 7 bases fitting TRBD2. The TCR was taken from a male donor with ankylosing spondylitis. The CDR3 DNA follows: TGTGCCAGCTCCCCACTATCCCCTAGCGGTTCCCCCTACGAGCAGTACTTC. Residues: CASSPLSPSGSPYEQYF. Based on the CDR3 plus reference TRBV18 and TRBJ2-7, the full variable domain is NAGVMQNPRHLVRRRGQEARLRCSPMKGHSHVYWYRQLPEEGLKFMVYLQKENIIDESGMPKERFSAEFPKEGPSILRIQQVVRGDSAAYFCASSPLSPSGSPYEQYFGPGTRLTVT.